The rows below give T cell receptor beta chains drawn from one sample of a study of shared clonotypes between healthy human individuals. The protocol was immunoSEQ multiplex PCR, while the TCRdb copy is restricted to in-frame clones and leaves out a portion. The table has about 980,000 clones, over 75% seen once. Specimen: memory CD4+ T cells sorted from blood. These receptors originate from a young man in good health. CDR3s include the opening cysteine and the closing phenylalanine or tryptophan. A D gene is named only where the DNA matches it firmly. Clone size is given for some rows only: seen once, a few or many times, or a class if the clone is expanded.

>once|TRBV7-8|TRBJ2-3|TRBD2
TGTGCCAGCAGCTGGCCACGGCTAGCGGGAGTCCTTTCGATTAATACGCAGTATTTT
CASSWPRLAGVLSINTQYF
>NA|TRBV5-1|TRBJ2-7|TRBD1
TGCGCCAGCCCCGAACAGGGGAGCTCCTACGAGCAGTACTTC
CASPEQGSSYEQYF
>once|TRBV5-1|TRBJ1-2|NA
TGCGCCAGCAGCTTGGCCCCGGGGTTTGGTGGCTATGGCTACACCTTC
CASSLAPGFGGYGYTF
>once|TRBV6-1|TRBJ2-1|NA
TGTGCCATCGGGCAGGTCTCCTACAATGAGCAGTTCTTC
CAIGQVSYNEQFF
>NA|TRBV30|TRBJ2-1|TRBD2
TGTGCCTGGAGTGTAAGGTCTCTAGCGGGAAACGACGAGCAGTTCTTC
CAWSVRSLAGNDEQFF
>NA|TRBV2|TRBJ2-7|NA
TGTGCCAGCACCCAGGAGGGGGGCTCCTACGAGCAGTACTTC
CASTQEGGSYEQYF
>NA|TRBV5-6|TRBJ2-1|TRBD2
TGTGCCAGCAGCTTGGTGTATAGCGGGAGTCGGAATGAGCAGTTCTTC
CASSLVYSGSRNEQFF
>few|TRBV6-1|TRBJ1-2|NA
TGTGCCAGCAGCGAAAGGCAGTACTATGGCTACACCTTC
CASSERQYYGYTF
>NA|TRBV6-1|TRBJ2-7|NA
TGTGCCAGCAGGAGATCTGGCGTCTACGAGCAGTACTTC
CASRRSGVYEQYF
>NA|TRBV9|TRBJ2-5|TRBD2
TGTGCCAGCAGCCCAGCGGGAGCGGGAGAGACCCAGTACTTC
CASSPAGAGETQYF
>NA|TRBV4-1|TRBJ2-2|NA
TGCGCCAGCAGCCAAAGATTCACCGGGGAGCTGTTTTTT
CASSQRFTGELFF
>NA|TRBV7-9|TRBJ1-2|NA
TGTGCCAGCAGCTTATCACGGGAGTACGGCTACACCTTC
CASSLSREYGYTF
>NA|TRBV9|TRBJ1-2|TRBD1
TGTGCCAGCAGCGAGCGCCGGACAGGGGACTATGGCTACACCTTC
CASSERRTGDYGYTF
>once|TRBV6-6|TRBJ2-1|TRBD2
TGTGCCAGCAGCCTGACTAGCGGCTCATACAATGAGCAGTTCTTC
CASSLTSGSYNEQFF
>NA|TRBV6-1|TRBJ2-3|TRBD1
TGTGCCAGCAGTGAAGGGACAGGGGATACGCAGTATTTT
CASSEGTGDTQYF
>NA|TRBV7-2|TRBJ2-7|TRBD2
TGTGCCAGCAGCTTTCAAGCGGGAGGGGCCTACGAGCAGTACTTC
CASSFQAGGAYEQYF
>NA|TRBV2|TRBJ1-6|NA
TGTGCCAGCACTCTGACCGAATCCTATAATTCACCCCTCCACTTT
CASTLTESYNSPLHF
>few|TRBV27|TRBJ1-2|NA
TGTGCCAGCAGTCCCAGGGTTTCTAACTATGGCTACACCTTC
CASSPRVSNYGYTF
>NA|TRBV7-7|TRBJ1-3|NA
TGTGCTAGCAGCCCCTCACCGATCTCTGGAAACACCATATATTTT
CASSPSPISGNTIYF
>NA|TRBV6-6|TRBJ1-1|NA
TGTGCCAGCAGTTACACAGAGATGAACACTGAAGCTTTCTTT
CASSYTEMNTEAFF
>NA|TRBV7-2|TRBJ1-2|TRBD1
TGTGCCAGCAGCTTAAGGGGACAGTATGGCTACACCTTC
CASSLRGQYGYTF
>NA|TRBV7-6|TRBJ2-1|NA
TGTGCCAGCAGCTTATTCGGGACTTGGGAGAGGGGGCACAATGAGCAGTTCTTC
CASSLFGTWERGHNEQFF
>once|TRBV28|TRBJ1-2|NA
TGTGCCAGCAGTTTAAATGCGGGGGGCGGAGGCTATGGCTACACCTTC
CASSLNAGGGGYGYTF
>NA|TRBV25-1|TRBJ2-3|NA
TGTGCCACCGGGTTCGGGGATACGCAGTATTTT
CATGFGDTQYF
>few|TRBV9|TRBJ1-1|NA
TGTGCCAGCAGCCCCAATCCGACAGGCCGGACTGAAGCTTTCTTT
CASSPNPTGRTEAFF
>NA|TRBV4-2|TRBJ2-1|NA
TGTGCCAGCAGCCAGGCTGGACGTAATGAGCAGTTCTTC
CASSQAGRNEQFF
>NA|TRBV5-5|TRBJ2-7|TRBD2
TGTGCCAGCAGCTTGGAGGCTAGCGGGAGGTACGAGCAGTACTTC
CASSLEASGRYEQYF
>NA|TRBV6-6|TRBJ2-1|NA
TGTGCCAGCAGTTACTCGACTCAAGACAATGAGCAGTTCTTC
CASSYSTQDNEQFF
>NA|TRBV5-1|TRBJ2-3|TRBD2
TGCGCCAGCAGCGCGGATAGCGGGGACCAGCCGCAGTATTTT
CASSADSGDQPQYF
>NA|TRBV7-3|TRBJ1-2|NA
TGTGCCAGCAGCCCTAGGACGGCTAACTATGGCTACACCTTC
CASSPRTANYGYTF
>NA|TRBV29-1|TRBJ1-1|NA
TGCAGCGTATGGGACCGCGCGGGGAACACTGAAGCTTTCTTT
CSVWDRAGNTEAFF
>NA|TRBV4-3|TRBJ1-4|NA
TGCGCCAGCAGCCAGGCTAGATCAGTGATTAATGAAAAACTGTTTTTT
CASSQARSVINEKLFF
>NA|TRBV5-1|TRBJ2-1|NA
TGCGCCAGCAGCTTGGACAACCCCTACAATGAGCAGTTCTTC
CASSLDNPYNEQFF
>NA|TRBV18|TRBJ1-1|TRBD1
TGTGCCAGCTCACCGACGACAGGGTTAGTATCTGAAGCTTTCTTT
CASSPTTGLVSEAFF
>few|TRBV2|TRBJ2-3|NA
TGTGCCAGCAGTGAGTCCCCCGATACGCAGTATTTT
CASSESPDTQYF
>NA|TRBV7-9|TRBJ2-2|NA
TGTGCCAGCAGCCCAACAGGGTCTACCGGGGAGCTGTTTTTT
CASSPTGSTGELFF
>few|TRBV27|TRBJ2-7|NA
TGTGCCAGCAGTTGGGGCGACGAGCAGTACTTC
CASSWGDEQYF
>NA|TRBV2|TRBJ1-2|NA
TGTGCCAGCAGTGTACAGACCAACTATGGCTACACCTTC
CASSVQTNYGYTF
>NA|TRBV16|TRBJ2-7|TRBD1
TGTGCCAGCAGGCTCAGGGGGTCGGGCTCCTACGAGCAGTACTTC
CASRLRGSGSYEQYF
>NA|TRBV6-1|TRBJ1-2|NA
TGTGCCACCGTTCCGGGGGCTGACTATGGCTACACCTTC
CATVPGADYGYTF
>few|TRBV4-1|TRBJ2-5|TRBD1
TGCGCCAGCAGCCAAGAACCTCCAGGGGGCTCGGAGACCCAGTACTTC
CASSQEPPGGSETQYF
>NA|TRBV9|TRBJ2-5|NA
TGTGCCAGCAGCTTGGGGGTTTCGGAGACCCAGTACTTC
CASSLGVSETQYF
>NA|TRBV27|TRBJ1-2|TRBD1
TGTGCCAGCAGTCCCACGCAGGGGGCAGCTGGTGGCTACACCTTC
CASSPTQGAAGGYTF
>NA|TRBV2|TRBJ2-3|NA
TGTGCCAGTTCCGGGGCACTTGGGGGCACAGATACGCAGTATTTT
CASSGALGGTDTQYF
>NA|TRBV13|TRBJ1-2|NA
TGTGCCAGCAGTTCGGACATCAACTATGGCTACACCTTC
CASSSDINYGYTF
>NA|TRBV30|TRBJ1-1|NA
TGTGCCTGGAGGAGAGAGTCGTACACTGAAGCTTTCTTT
CAWRRESYTEAFF
>NA|TRBV7-2|TRBJ2-4|TRBD2
TGTGCCAGCAGCTTAGCGGGGACTAGCGGCATTGGGGCCAAAAACATTCAGTACTTC
CASSLAGTSGIGAKNIQYF
>NA|TRBV27|TRBJ2-7|TRBD2
TGTGCCAGCAGGGGACTAGGGGGCTCCTACGAGCAGTACTTC
CASRGLGGSYEQYF